Listed here is a single TCR beta chain. The data originate from a study of blood T cell repertoires in COVID-19. Study overall: Acute-phase and convalescent COVID-19 samples originated in the United States, Italy and Spain. T cells, B-cell-depleted T cells, or PBMCs provided the cDNA or gDNA that served as material.

This CDR3 comprises 13 residues. V was cut by 3 bases and J by 2 bases, with 9 bases left in between. Germline V gene data show CDR1 as DFQATT and CDR2 as SNEGSKA (reference sequence). As processed by the authors: Estimates of nucleated cell counts were drawn from the amplification of reference gene primers. The protocol was immunoSEQ multiplex PCR, while the TCRdb copy is restricted to in-frame clones and leaves out a portion. V and J calls and clone size follow that table, whereas D and trimming were derived from the DNA. This table has roughly 75,000 clones, approximately 90% appearing once. V gene TRBV20-1 combines with J gene TRBJ2-3; no clear D. The receptor was isolated from a man in his 60s with acute or convalescent COVID-19. The material sequenced was peripheral blood. The CDR3 nucleotides read TGCAGTGCTAGTCCCCTAAACACAGATACGCAGTATTTT. It codes for CSASPLNTDTQYF.